This TCR beta chain comes out of a study of beta chain features in type 1 diabetes. The overall study: No patient-donor differences in age, gender, total cells or subset yield.

Sorting gave populations that all exceeded 95% purity. Study findings and constraints: PCR, the amplification step, might favor shorter templates, equally in patients and controls. Type 1 diabetes patients showed a moderate but significant shortening of TCRB CDR3s in all four CD4+ subsets. Insertions at VDJ junctions were less frequent in type 1 diabetes patients. These patients also deleted more nucleotides at the same junctions.

A note on this clone: The target antigen is unknown.

Expressed TCRB transcripts were sequenced, since all the RNA that had been isolated was reverse transcribed. Libraries were prepared by immunoSEQ multiplex PCR; TCRdb keeps only in-frame clonotypes and omits some of them. The table includes over 200,000 clones, 11% detected once. The CDR3 totals 15 residues. Trimming shortened V by 4 bases and J by 0 bases, and 15 bases separated the two germline ends. In germline, CDR1 is GTSNPN, CDR2 SVGIG (reference sequence). Sequencing input: naive CD4+ T cells from blood. The TCR comes from a man aged 25-45 years with type 1 diabetes. This sequence joins TRBV30 and TRBJ1-1, with D perhaps matching TRBD1 (6 bases). CDR3 loop: CAWKGAGDMNTEAFF. The DNA for the CDR3 is TGTGCCTGGAAAGGAGCAGGGGATATGAACACTGAAGCTTTCTTT.